The 26 T cell receptor beta chains in this list originate from one sample, sequenced in a study of OX40 agonist ivuxolimab in advanced cancers. Clones were read by immunoSEQ multiplex PCR, and TCRdb kept only the in-frame ones, dropping some. The sample lists tens of thousands of clones; about 81% were seen once. The sample consisted of CD4+ or CD8+ T cells sorted from blood, taken in a trial of the OX40 agonist ivuxolimab. The receptor source for this set is an adult with an advanced solid tumor such as melanoma, head and neck, liver or kidney cancer.

The chain has TRBV4-1 and TRBJ2-1, with 10 bases fitting TRBD1. The CDR3 is 16 amino acids. Germline V gene data show CDR1 as MGHRA and CDR2 as YSYEKL. V lost 1 base to trimming and J lost 6 bases; unmatched junction nucleotides: 6. CDR3 DNA sequence: TGCGCCAGCAGCCAAGGCCGACAGGGGGCTCGCAATGAGCAGTTCTTC. It is translated as CASSQGRQGARNEQFF.

V usage is TRBV11-2 and J usage is TRBJ1-1, with a possible D match to TRBD1 (6 bases). There are 13 residues in the CDR3. The germline CDR1 and CDR2 sequences are SGHAT and FQNNGV. Trimming removed 2 bases from V and 7 bases from J, with 11 bases in between. Here the CDR3 DNA reads TGTGCCAGCAGCTTACCGGGGGCGAGTGAAGCTTTCTTT. Its protein product is CASSLPGASEAFF.

The rearrangement joins TRBV6-6 to TRBJ1-1, with a possible D match to TRBD1 (6 bases). Germline V lookup: CDR1 MNHNY, CDR2 SVGAGI (reference sequence). Trimming left V 6 bases short and J 0 bases short, with 17 bases between. The CDR3 runs 16 residues. The CDR3 DNA reads as TGTGCCAGCAGCCCGAGACGGGGGGCGGTGAACACTGAAGCTTTCTTT. As protein: CASSPRRGAVNTEAFF.

The chain couples TRBV7-3 to TRBJ2-1; 7 bases are a match to TRBD2. Unmatched junction bases numbered 5, after V lost 1 base and J lost 2 bases. The CDR3 sequence is 16 residues long. Per the germline V gene, CDR1 is SGHTA and CDR2 is FQGTGA. The CDR3, as DNA: TGTGCCAGCAGCTTAAGCGGGAGCTTTCCCTACAATGAGCAGTTCTTC. Residues: CASSLSGSFPYNEQFF.

This chain connects TRBV5-1 to TRBJ2-4; D gene uncertain. Trimming left V 4 bases short and J 11 bases short, with 13 bases between. This CDR3 comprises 12 residues. The germline CDR1 and CDR2 sequences are SGHRS and YFSETQ. CDR3 loop: CASSRNEKLQYF. The CDR3 coding sequence is TGCGCCAGCAGCCGAAATGAGAAGCTTCAGTACTTC.

The chain carries TRBV10-3 and TRBJ2-1; D might be TRBD1 or TRBD2, each matching 5 bases. The CDR3 has 17 residues. The V and J ends lost 4 bases and 12 bases respectively, with 28 bases between them. CDR1 and CDR2 (germline): ENHRY, SYGVKD. Here the CDR3 DNA reads TGTGCCATCAGTGGGGGGATAGGGGAACGTTCTTCGGGTGGGCAGTTCTTC. Translation: CAISGGIGERSSGGQFF.

The chain is built from TRBV5-4 and TRBJ1-1; TRBD1 agrees at 10 bases. J lost 6 bases, V lost 4 bases, and 9 bases had no gene match. The CDR3 is 15 amino acids. Germline V lookup: CDR1 SGHNT, CDR2 YYREEE (reference sequence). CDR3: CASSAVTGTGAEAFF. The CDR3 region has the DNA TGTGCCAGCAGCGCCGTCACCGGGACAGGGGCTGAAGCTTTCTTT.

The chain carries TRBV5-6 and TRBJ1-1; D may be TRBD1 (6 bases). V lost 0 bases to trimming and J lost 4 bases, with 16 bases between them. This CDR3 region has 16 residues. The germline V gene has CDR1 SGHDT and CDR2 YYEEEE. For the CDR3, the DNA is TGTGCCAGCAGCTTGGGCCCCAGGGGTTCTAGCACTGAAGCTTTCTTT. Encoded protein: CASSLGPRGSSTEAFF. Full variable domain (rest looked up from reference TRBV5-6 and TRBJ1-1): DAGVTQSPTHLIKTRGQQVTLRCSPKSGHDTVSWYQQALGQGPQFIFQYYEEEERQRGNFPDRFSGHQFPNYSSELNVNALLLGDSALYLCASSLGPRGSSTEAFFGQGTRLTVV.

The genes are TRBV10-3 and TRBJ2-1; 11 bases align to TRBD2. Germline V gives CDR1 ENHRY, CDR2 SYGVKD. After removal of 6 bases from V and 6 bases from J, the junction contained 4 bases not matched to a gene. The CDR3 loop spans 14 amino acids. CDR3 in DNA: TGTGCCATCAGACTAGCGGGAGCCGGCAATGAGCAGTTCTTC. Its protein is CAIRLAGAGNEQFF.

The V call is TRBV18, the J call TRBJ1-1; tentatively, D is TRBD1 (5 bases). Between the trimmed V and J ends, which lost 3 bases and 0 bases, there was a span of 11 bases. The germline gives CDR1 KGHSH, CDR2 LQKENI. CDR3 size: 15 residues. In DNA, the CDR3 is TGTGCCAGCTCACCGGGACGGGTTATGAACACTGAAGCTTTCTTT. This sequence encodes CASSPGRVMNTEAFF.

A single count supports this clone. This chain uses TRBV18 with TRBJ1-2, with D unclear. The CDR3 is 13 amino acids. Germline V gene data show CDR1 as KGHSH and CDR2 as LQKENI. Between the trimmed V and J ends, which lost 8 bases and 3 bases, there was a span of 13 bases. The CDR3, as DNA: TGTGCCAGCACGGAAACCCTGGACTATGGCTACACCTTC. It translates to CASTETLDYGYTF.

This chain links TRBV19 with TRBJ1-4, with D possibly TRBD1 on 5 matching bases. V shed 5 bases and J shed 7 bases, with 11 bases lying between them. The CDR3 loop spans 13 amino acids. Looked up from germline, CDR1 is LNHDA and CDR2 is SQIVND (reference sequence). The DNA for the CDR3 is TGTGCCAGTAGTCCCGGGACGTTTGAAAAACTGTTTTTT. Translation: CASSPGTFEKLFF.

The V and J genes are TRBV11-2 and TRBJ1-3; D remains unclear. This CDR3 spans 15 amino acids. V lost 5 bases to trimming and J lost 5 bases, with 16 bases between them. From germline, CDR1 is SGHAT and CDR2 FQNNGV. The DNA of the CDR3 is TGTGCCAGCAGCGAACGGGAGAAACTGAGAAACACCATATATTTT. Its protein is CASSEREKLRNTIYF.

The rearrangement joins TRBV2 to TRBJ1-6; 8 positions match TRBD1. CDR1 is SNHLY, CDR2 FYNNEI, per germline. V was clipped by 8 bases and J by 6 bases; unmatched bases: 6. CDR3 length: 14 residues. The chain's CDR3 is CASVRDRSNSPLHF. Written as DNA, the CDR3 is TGTGCCAGCGTCCGGGACAGGAGTAATTCACCCCTCCACTTT.

This chain uses TRBV5-1 with TRBJ1-1; D unclear. There are 17 residues in the CDR3. Germline V gives CDR1 SGHRS, CDR2 YFSETQ. Trimming stripped 4 bases from V and 5 bases from J, with 24 bases between. CDR3 bases: TGCGCCAGCAGCGCTACAAAAGGACTCCCCGGGTTGACTGAAGCTTTCTTT. It specifies CASSATKGLPGLTEAFF.

This clone has a handful of counts. This sequence joins TRBV6-1 and TRBJ2-3; D remains unclear. This CDR3 spans 12 amino acids. CDR1 MNHNS and CDR2 SASEGT come from the germline V gene. Trimming removed 6 bases from V and 10 bases from J, with 14 bases in between. The CDR3 DNA is TGTGCCAGCAGAACCTCTCCTCACCCGCAGTATTTT. This encodes CASRTSPHPQYF.

V gene TRBV11-1 combines with J gene TRBJ1-2; 10 nucleotides agree with TRBD1. This CDR3 region has 14 residues. After removal of 3 bases from V and 12 bases from J, the junction contained 10 bases not matched to a gene. Looked up from germline, CDR1 is SGHAT and CDR2 is FQDESV (reference sequence). The CDR3 nucleotides read TGTGCCAGCAGCTTTTCGGACAGGGGGACCCCTCACACCTTC. Protein product: CASSFSDRGTPHTF.

This clone has just a few counts. The chain couples TRBV10-3 to TRBJ2-1, with 9 bases fitting TRBD2. The CDR3 spans 16 residues. J lost 2 bases, V lost 0 bases, and 2 bases had no gene match. CDR1 and CDR2 (germline): ENHRY, SYGVKD. The DNA of the CDR3 is TGTGCCATCAGTGAGTCTGCTAGCGGGGCCTACAATGAGCAGTTCTTC. Its protein product is CAISESASGAYNEQFF.

The V gene is TRBV11-2, the J gene TRBJ2-1; possibly TRBD1 for D (7 bases). CDR3 length equals 15 residues. Trimming pared 6 bases from V and 2 bases from J, leaving 14 bases between. Germline assignment: CDR1 SGHAT and CDR2 FQNNGV. This CDR3 reads CASSQARGAYNEQFF. The CDR3, as DNA: TGTGCCAGCAGTCAAGCCAGGGGGGCCTACAATGAGCAGTTCTTC. Together with reference TRBV11-2 and TRBJ2-1, the CDR3 gives the full variable domain: EAGVAQSPRYKIIEKRQSVAFWCNPISGHATLYWYQQILGQGPKLLIQFQNNGVVDDSQLPKDRFSAERLKGVDSTLKIQPAKLEDSAVYLCASSQARGAYNEQFFGPGTRLTVL.

The gene calls are TRBV18 and TRBJ2-5; TRBD2 might be the D (7 bases). The CDR3 runs to 16 residues. V gave up 3 bases and J gave up 4 bases, with 18 bases separating them. Germline V lookup: CDR1 KGHSH, CDR2 LQKENI. The CDR3 loop is CASSPIGGRVGETQYF. The CDR3 region has the DNA TGTGCCAGCTCACCGATCGGGGGGCGGGTTGGAGAGACCCAGTACTTC.

The chain couples TRBV28 to TRBJ2-7; 8 nucleotides match TRBD1. Germline V gives CDR1 MDHEN, CDR2 SYDVKM. Trimming removed 2 bases from V and 6 bases from J; junction bases left unmatched: 6. This CDR3 region has 14 residues. The DNA for the CDR3 is TGTGCCAGCAGTTTAGGACAGGGACGTACCGAGCAGTACGTC. Translating gives CASSLGQGRTEQYV.

The J gene is TRBJ1-6, the V gene TRBV7-8, with D possibly matching TRBD1 (5 bases). V was pared by 4 bases and J by 10 bases, with 11 bases between. Germline V gene lookup returns CDR1 SGHVS and CDR2 FQNEAQ. This CDR3 region has 13 residues. CDR3 residues: CASSSQGDSPLHF. The CDR3 region has the DNA TGTGCCAGCAGCTCCCAGGGAGACTCACCCCTCCACTTT. The full variable domain, rest sourced from reference TRBV7-8 and TRBJ1-6, is GAGVSQSPRYKVAKRGQDVALRCDPISGHVSLFWYQQALGQGPEFLTYFQNEAQLDKSGLPSDRFFAERPEGSVSTLKIQRTQQEDSAVYLCASSSQGDSPLHFGNGTRLTVT.

This chain connects TRBV7-2 to TRBJ1-1; D might be TRBD1 (5 bases). V lost 5 bases, J lost 3 bases, and 16 bases lay in between. CDR1 and CDR2 from the germline V gene are SGHTA and FQGNSA. The CDR3 has 15 amino acids. The CDR3 region is CASSPPPGTYTEAFF. The CDR3 bases are TGTGCCAGCAGCCCTCCTCCCGGGACGTACACTGAAGCTTTCTTT.

The chain has TRBV6-5 and TRBJ2-5; 11 bases align to TRBD2. V dropped 6 bases and J dropped 5; count of bases not matched to a gene: 5. There are 14 residues in the CDR3. CDR1 and CDR2 (germline): MNHEY, SVGAGI. CDR3: CASRGLAAWETQYF. DNA of the CDR3: TGTGCCAGCAGGGGACTAGCGGCCTGGGAGACCCAGTACTTC.

This clone was counted between two and nine times. The chain recombines TRBV11-3 with TRBJ2-2, with D perhaps matching TRBD1 or TRBD2 (5 bases each). This CDR3 spans 14 amino acids. The V gene's germline CDR1 is SGHNT and CDR2 YENEEA. Trimming stripped 5 bases from V and 6 bases from J, with 13 bases between. The CDR3 reads CASSTRDGAGELFF. For the CDR3, the DNA is TGTGCCAGCAGCACTCGGGACGGAGCCGGGGAGCTGTTTTTT.

The gene calls are TRBV30 and TRBJ2-3, with 11 bases aligning to TRBD1. Unmatched junction bases numbered 5, after V lost 5 bases and J lost 4 bases. This CDR3 contains 14 residues. Looked up from germline, CDR1 is GTSNPN and CDR2 is SVGIG (reference sequence). The CDR3 DNA reads TGTGCCTGGGGCCGGGACAGGGGGGCAGATACGCAGTATTTT. Translation gives CAWGRDRGADTQYF.